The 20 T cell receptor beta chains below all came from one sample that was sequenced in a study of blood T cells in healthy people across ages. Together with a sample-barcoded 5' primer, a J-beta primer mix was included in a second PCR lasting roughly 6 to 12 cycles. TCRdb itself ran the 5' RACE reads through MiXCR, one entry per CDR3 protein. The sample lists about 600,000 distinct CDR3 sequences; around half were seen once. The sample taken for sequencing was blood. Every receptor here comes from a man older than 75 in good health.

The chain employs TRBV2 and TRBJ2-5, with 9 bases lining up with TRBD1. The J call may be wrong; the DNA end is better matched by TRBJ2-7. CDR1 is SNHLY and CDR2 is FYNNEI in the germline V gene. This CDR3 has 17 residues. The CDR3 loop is CASSPGTGRPSSYEQYF. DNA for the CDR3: TGTGCCAGCAGTCCCGGGACAGGGAGACCGTCTTCCTACGAGCAGTACTTC.

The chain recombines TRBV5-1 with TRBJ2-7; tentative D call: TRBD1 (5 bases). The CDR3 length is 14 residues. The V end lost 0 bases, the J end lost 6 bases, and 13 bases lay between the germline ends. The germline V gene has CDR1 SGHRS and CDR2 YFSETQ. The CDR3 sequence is CASSLEGRVREQYF. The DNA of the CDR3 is TGCGCCAGCAGCTTGGAGGGCAGGGTACGCGAGCAGTACTTC.

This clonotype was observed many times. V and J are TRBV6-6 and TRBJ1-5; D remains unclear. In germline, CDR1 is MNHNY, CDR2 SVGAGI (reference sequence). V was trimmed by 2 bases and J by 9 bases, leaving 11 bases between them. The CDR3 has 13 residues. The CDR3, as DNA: TGTGCCAGCAGTTACGGCCTAACGCCGCCCCAGCATTTT. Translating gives CASSYGLTPPQHF.

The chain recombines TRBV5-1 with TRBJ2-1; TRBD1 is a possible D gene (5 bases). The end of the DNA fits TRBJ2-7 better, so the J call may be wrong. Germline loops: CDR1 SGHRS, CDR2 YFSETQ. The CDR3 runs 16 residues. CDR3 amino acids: CASSFSQGRVSDEQYF. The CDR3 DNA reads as TGCGCCAGCAGCTTCTCGCAGGGAAGGGTATCGGACGAGCAGTACTTC.

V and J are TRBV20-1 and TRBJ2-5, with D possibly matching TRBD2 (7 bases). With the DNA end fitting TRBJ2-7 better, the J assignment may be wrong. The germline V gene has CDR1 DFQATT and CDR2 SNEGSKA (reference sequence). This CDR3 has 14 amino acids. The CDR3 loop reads CSAREGGGSFEQYF. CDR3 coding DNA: TGCAGTGCTAGAGAAGGGGGAGGGAGCTTCGAGCAGTACTTC.

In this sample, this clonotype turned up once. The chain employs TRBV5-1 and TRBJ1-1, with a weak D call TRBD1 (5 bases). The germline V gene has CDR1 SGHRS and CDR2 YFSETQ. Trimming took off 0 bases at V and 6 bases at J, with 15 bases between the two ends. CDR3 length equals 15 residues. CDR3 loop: CASSLGTNKGAEAFF. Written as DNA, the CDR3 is TGCGCCAGCAGCTTGGGGACAAACAAAGGGGCTGAAGCTTTCTTT.

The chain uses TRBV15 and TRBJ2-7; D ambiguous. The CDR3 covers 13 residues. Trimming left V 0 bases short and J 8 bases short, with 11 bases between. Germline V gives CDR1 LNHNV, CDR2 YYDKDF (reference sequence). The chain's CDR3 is CATSRESRTKQYF. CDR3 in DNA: TGTGCCACCAGCAGAGAGTCTCGCACCAAGCAGTACTTC.

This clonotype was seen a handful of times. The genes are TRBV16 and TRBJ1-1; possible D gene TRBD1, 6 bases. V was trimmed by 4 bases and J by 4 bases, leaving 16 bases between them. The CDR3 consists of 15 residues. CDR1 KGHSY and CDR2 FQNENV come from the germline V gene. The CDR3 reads CASSLNRVRGTEAFF. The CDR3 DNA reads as TGTGCCAGCAGCCTCAACAGGGTTAGGGGCACTGAAGCTTTCTTT.

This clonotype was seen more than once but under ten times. The CDR3 region is CASTRDWNNEQFF. The CDR3 bases are TGTGCCAGCACCCGGGACTGGAACAATGAGCAGTTCTTC. This sequence joins TRBV2 and TRBJ2-1; TRBD2 might be the D (6 bases). Trimming took off 7 bases at V and 5 bases at J, with 12 bases between the two ends. CDR3 length equals 13 residues. The germline gives CDR1 SNHLY, CDR2 FYNNEI.

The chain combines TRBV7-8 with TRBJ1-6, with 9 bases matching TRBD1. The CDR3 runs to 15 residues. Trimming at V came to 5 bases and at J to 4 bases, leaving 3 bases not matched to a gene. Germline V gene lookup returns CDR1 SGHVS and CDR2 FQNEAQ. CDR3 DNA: TGTGCCAGCAGCCTCGGGACAGGGTATAATTCACCCCTCCACTTT. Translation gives CASSLGTGYNSPLHF.

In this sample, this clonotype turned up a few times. The CDR3 here is CSASRTGGYSPLHF. The DNA for the CDR3 is TGCAGTGCCAGTAGGACAGGGGGTTATTCACCCCTCCACTTT. The rearrangement uses TRBV20-1 and TRBJ1-6; TRBD1 matches 10 bases. V gave up 6 bases and J gave up 8 bases; unmatched junction bases: 7. Germline V gives CDR1 DFQATT, CDR2 SNEGSKA (reference sequence). The length of the CDR3 is 14 residues.

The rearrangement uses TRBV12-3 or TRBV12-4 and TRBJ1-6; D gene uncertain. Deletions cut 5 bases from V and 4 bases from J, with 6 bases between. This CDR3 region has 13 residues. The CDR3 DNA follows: TGTGCCAGCAGTCCCGGATATAATTCACCCCTCCACTTT. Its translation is CASSPGYNSPLHF.

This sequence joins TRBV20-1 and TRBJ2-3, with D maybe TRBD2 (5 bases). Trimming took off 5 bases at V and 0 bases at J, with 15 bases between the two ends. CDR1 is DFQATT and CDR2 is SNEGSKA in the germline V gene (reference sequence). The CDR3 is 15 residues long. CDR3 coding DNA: TGCAGTGCTGGTCCCTCTAGGACTAGCACAGATACGCAGTATTTT. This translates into CSAGPSRTSTDTQYF.

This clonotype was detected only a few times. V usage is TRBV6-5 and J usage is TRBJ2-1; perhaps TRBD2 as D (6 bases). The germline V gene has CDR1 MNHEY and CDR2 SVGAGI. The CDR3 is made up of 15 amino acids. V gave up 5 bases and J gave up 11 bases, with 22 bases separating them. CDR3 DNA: TGTGCCAGCAGTGCACAGCGGGCCCGCAGGTCCAAGCAGTTCTTC. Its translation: CASSAQRARRSKQFF.

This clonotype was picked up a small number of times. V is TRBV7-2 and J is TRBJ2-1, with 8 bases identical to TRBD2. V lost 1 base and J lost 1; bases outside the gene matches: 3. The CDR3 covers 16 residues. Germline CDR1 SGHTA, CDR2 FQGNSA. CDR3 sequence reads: CASSLDGTRSYNEQFF. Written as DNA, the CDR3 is TGTGCCAGCAGCTTAGATGGGACTAGGTCCTACAATGAGCAGTTCTTC. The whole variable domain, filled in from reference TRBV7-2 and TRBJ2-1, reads GAGVSQSPSNKVTEKGKDVELRCDPISGHTALYWYRQSLGQGLEFLIYFQGNSAPDKSGLPSDRFSAERTGGSVSTLTIQRTQQEDSAVYLCASSLDGTRSYNEQFFGPGTRLTVL.

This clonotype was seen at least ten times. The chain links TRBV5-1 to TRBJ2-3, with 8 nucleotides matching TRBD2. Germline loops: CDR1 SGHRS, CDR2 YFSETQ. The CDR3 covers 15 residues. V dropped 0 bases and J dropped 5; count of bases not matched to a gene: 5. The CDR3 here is CASSLVSGVRDTQYF. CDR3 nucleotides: TGCGCCAGCAGCTTGGTTAGCGGGGTCCGAGATACGCAGTATTTT.

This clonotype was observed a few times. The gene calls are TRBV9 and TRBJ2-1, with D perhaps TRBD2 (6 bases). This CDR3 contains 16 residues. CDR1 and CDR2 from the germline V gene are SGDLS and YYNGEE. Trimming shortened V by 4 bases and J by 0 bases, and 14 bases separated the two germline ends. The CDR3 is CASSPGGISSYNEQFF. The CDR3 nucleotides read TGTGCCAGCAGCCCCGGAGGGATTAGCTCCTACAATGAGCAGTTCTTC. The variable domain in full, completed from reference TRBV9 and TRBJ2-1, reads DSGVTQTPKHLITATGQRVTLRCSPRSGDLSVYWYQQSLDQGLQFLIQYYNGEERAKGNILERFSAQQFPDLHSELNLSSLELGDSALYFCASSPGGISSYNEQFFGPGTRLTVL.

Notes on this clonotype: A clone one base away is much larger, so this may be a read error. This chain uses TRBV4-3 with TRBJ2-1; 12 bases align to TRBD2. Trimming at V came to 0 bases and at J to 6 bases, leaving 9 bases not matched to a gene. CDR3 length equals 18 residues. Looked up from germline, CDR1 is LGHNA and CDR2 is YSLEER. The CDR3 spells CASSQDLLAGGVVNEQFF. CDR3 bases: TGCGCCAGCAGCCAAGACTTACTAGCGGGAGGAGTGGTCAATGAGCAGTTCTTC.

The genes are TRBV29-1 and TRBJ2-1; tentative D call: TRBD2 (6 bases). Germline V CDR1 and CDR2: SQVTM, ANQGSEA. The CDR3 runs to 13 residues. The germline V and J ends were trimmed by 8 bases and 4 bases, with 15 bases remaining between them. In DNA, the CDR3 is TGCAGCACCCGACGGGGGTCTTACAATGAGCAGTTCTTC. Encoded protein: CSTRRGSYNEQFF.

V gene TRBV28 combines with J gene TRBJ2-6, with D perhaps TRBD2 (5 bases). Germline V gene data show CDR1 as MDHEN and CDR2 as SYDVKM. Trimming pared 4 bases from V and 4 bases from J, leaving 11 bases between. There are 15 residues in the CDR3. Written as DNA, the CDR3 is TGTGCCAGCAGTTCCCCTTCGGGAGGGGCCAACGTCCTGACTTTC. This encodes CASSSPSGGANVLTF.